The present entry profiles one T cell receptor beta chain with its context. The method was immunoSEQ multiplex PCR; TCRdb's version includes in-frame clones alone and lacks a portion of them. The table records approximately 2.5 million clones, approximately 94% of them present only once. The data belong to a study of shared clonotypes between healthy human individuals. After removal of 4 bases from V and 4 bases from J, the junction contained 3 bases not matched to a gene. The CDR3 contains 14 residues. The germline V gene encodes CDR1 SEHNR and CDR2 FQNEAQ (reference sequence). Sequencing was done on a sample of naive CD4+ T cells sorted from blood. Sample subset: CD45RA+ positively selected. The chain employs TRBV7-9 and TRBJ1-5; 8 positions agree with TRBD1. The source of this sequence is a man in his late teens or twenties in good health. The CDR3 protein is CASSSDRENQPQHF. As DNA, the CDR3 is TGTGCCAGCAGCTCGGACAGGGAGAATCAGCCCCAGCATTTT.